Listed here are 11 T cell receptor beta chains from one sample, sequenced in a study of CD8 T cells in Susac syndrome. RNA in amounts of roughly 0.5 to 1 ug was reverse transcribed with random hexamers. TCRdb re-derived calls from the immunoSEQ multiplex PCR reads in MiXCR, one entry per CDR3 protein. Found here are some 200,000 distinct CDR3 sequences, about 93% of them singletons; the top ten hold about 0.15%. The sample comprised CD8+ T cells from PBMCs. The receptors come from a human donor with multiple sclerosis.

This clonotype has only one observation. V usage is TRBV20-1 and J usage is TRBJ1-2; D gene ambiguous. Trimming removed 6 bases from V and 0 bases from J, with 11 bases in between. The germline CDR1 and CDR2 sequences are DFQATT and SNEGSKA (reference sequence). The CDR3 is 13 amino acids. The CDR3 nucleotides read TGCAGTGCGGGGTCGGTCTCTAACTATGGCTACACCTTC. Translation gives CSAGSVSNYGYTF.

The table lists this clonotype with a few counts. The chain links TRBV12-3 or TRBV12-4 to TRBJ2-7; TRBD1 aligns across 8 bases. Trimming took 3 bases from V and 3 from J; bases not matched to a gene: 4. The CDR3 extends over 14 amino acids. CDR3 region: CASSFGTGIYEQYF. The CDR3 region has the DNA TGTGCCAGCAGTTTCGGGACAGGCATCTACGAGCAGTACTTC.

CDR3 sequence (DNA): TGTGCCAGCAGCCACCGCCGGGACCCCAATTCACCCCTCCACTTT. It translates to CASSHRRDPNSPLHF. The chain uses TRBV7-6 and TRBJ1-6, with D perhaps matching TRBD1 (5 bases). In germline, CDR1 is SGHVS, CDR2 FNYEAQ. Trimming removed 5 bases from V and 7 bases from J, with 15 bases in between. This CDR3 contains 15 residues.

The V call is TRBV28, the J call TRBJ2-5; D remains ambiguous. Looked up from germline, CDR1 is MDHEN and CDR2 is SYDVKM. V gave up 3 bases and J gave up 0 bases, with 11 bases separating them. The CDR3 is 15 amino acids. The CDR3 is CASSFVALDQETQYF. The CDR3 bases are TGTGCCAGCAGTTTTGTTGCCCTCGACCAAGAGACCCAGTACTTC.

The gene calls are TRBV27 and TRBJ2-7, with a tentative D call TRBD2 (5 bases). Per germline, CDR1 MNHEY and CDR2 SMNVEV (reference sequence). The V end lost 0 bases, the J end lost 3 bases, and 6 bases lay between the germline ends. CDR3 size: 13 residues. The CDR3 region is CASSLSGGYEQYF. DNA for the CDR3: TGTGCCAGCAGTTTATCTGGAGGCTACGAGCAGTACTTC.

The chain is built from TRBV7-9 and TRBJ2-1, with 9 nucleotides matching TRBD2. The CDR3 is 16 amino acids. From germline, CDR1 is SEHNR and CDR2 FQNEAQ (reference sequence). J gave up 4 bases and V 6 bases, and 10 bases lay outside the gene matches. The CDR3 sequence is CASRDPSGGPYNEQFF. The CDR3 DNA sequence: TGTGCCAGCAGAGATCCCAGCGGGGGGCCTTACAATGAGCAGTTCTTC.

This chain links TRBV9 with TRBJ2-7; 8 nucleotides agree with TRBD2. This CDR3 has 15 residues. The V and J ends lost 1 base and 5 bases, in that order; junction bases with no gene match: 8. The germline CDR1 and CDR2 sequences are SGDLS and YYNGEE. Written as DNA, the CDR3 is TGTGCCAGCAGCGTATCTAGCGGGCAGGCCAACGAGCAGTACTTC. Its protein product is CASSVSSGQANEQYF.

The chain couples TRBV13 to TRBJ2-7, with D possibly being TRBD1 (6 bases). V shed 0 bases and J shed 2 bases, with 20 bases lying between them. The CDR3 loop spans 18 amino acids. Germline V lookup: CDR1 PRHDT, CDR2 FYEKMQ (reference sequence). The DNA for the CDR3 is TGTGCCAGCAGCTTAGGACCGCCCATCAAGGGACACCCCTACGAGCAGTACTTC. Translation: CASSLGPPIKGHPYEQYF.

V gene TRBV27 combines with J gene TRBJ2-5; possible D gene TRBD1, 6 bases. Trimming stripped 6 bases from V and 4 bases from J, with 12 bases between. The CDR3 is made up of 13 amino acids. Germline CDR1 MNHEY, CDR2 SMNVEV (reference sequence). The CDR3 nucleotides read TGTGCCAGCAGCACAGGGTATGGAGAGACCCAGTACTTC. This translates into CASSTGYGETQYF.

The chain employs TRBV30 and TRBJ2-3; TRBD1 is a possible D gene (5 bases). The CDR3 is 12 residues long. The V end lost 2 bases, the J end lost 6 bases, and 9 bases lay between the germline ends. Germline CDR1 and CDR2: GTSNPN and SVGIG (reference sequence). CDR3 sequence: CAWSTSGDTQYF. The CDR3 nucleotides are TGTGCCTGGAGTACCTCAGGGGATACGCAGTATTTT.

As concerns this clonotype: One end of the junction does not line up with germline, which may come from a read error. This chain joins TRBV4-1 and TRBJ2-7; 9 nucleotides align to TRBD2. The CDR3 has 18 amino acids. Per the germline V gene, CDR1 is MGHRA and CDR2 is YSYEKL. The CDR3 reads CASNQVGSGSIRSYEQYF. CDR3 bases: TGCGCCAGCAACCAAGTCGGTAGCGGGAGTATCAGGTCCTACGAGCAGTACTTC.